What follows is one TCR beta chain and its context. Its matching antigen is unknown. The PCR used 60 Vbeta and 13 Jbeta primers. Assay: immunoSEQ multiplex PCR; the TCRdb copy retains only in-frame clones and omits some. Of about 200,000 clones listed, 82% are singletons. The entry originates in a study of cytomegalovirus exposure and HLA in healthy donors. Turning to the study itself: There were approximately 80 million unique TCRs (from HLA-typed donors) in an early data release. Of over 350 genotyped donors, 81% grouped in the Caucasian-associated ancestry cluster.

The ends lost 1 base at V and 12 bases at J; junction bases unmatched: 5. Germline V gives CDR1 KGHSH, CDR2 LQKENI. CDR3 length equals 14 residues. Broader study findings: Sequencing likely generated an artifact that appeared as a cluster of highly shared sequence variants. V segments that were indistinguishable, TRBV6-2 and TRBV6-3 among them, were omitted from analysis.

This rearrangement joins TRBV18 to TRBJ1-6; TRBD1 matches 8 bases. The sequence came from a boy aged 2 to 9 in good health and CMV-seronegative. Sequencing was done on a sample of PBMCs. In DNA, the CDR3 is TGTGCCAGCTCACCACGGACAGGGCCCCGACCCCTCCACTTT. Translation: CASSPRTGPRPLHF.